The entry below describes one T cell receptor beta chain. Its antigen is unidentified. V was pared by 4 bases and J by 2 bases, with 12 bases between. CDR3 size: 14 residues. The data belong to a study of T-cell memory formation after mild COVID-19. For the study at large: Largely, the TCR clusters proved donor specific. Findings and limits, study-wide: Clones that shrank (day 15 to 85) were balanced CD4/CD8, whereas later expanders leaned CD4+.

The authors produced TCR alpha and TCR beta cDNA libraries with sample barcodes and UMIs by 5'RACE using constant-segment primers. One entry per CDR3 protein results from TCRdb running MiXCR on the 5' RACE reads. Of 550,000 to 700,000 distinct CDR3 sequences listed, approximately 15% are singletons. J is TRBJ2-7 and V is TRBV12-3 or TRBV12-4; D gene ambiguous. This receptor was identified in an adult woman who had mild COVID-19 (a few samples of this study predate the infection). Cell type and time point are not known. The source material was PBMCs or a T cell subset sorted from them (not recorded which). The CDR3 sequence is CASSSQVQPYEQYF. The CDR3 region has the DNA TGTGCCAGCAGTTCCCAGGTTCAGCCCTACGAGCAGTACTTC.